This T cell receptor beta chain was obtained from a study of T cells in tumors after PD-1 blockade. Study-level background: Patients had no prior checkpoint blockade, systemic immunosuppressants, or anti-cancer therapy within 4 weeks. Some patients also took daily vismodegib 150 mg during anti-PD-1 treatment. General observations from the study: Blood contained about 44% of the tumor's TCR clonotypes. Clonal replacement appeared only between pre- and post-treatment samples.

Produced via immunoSEQ multiplex PCR; TCRdb's table is partial and in-frame only. Altogether about 12,000 clones are present, roughly two thirds being singletons, with the ten largest covering roughly 16%. Worth noting for this clone: The antigen is not known. This specimen includes other DNA sequences encoding the same CDR3.

There are 15 residues in the CDR3. With 3 bases removed from V and 1 base from J, the gap between germline ends came to 12 bases. The germline V gene has CDR1 SGHTA and CDR2 FQGNSA. The material was tumor tissue, obtained before anti-PD-1 treatment. The J gene is TRBJ1-1, the V gene TRBV7-2; D perhaps matches TRBD1 (5 bases). This receptor was obtained from a human donor with basal cell carcinoma. CDR3 in amino acids: CASSFSGTSNTEAFF. The DNA for the CDR3 is TGTGCCAGCAGCTTCTCAGGGACTTCGAACACTGAAGCTTTCTTT.